The 26 T cell receptor beta chains in this list originate from one sample, sequenced in a study of blood T cell repertoires in COVID-19. TCRdb keeps only in-frame clones here, not all; method: immunoSEQ multiplex PCR. The sample carries over 55,000 clones, roughly 88% recorded once. What was sequenced was peripheral blood. The receptors shown here come from a human donor in a cohort sampled during active COVID-19.

The chain is built from TRBV19 and TRBJ2-1, with D possibly TRBD1 on 5 matching bases. V shed 2 bases and J shed 8 bases, with 7 bases lying between them. Germline CDR1 and CDR2: LNHDA and SQIVND (reference sequence). The CDR3 is made up of 12 amino acids. The CDR3 is CASSISGYEQFF. Here the CDR3 DNA reads TGTGCCAGTAGTATATCAGGGTATGAGCAGTTCTTC.

The chain has TRBV5-1 and TRBJ2-3, with D maybe TRBD2 (5 bases). Looked up from germline, CDR1 is SGHRS and CDR2 is YFSETQ. V lost 0 bases, J lost 8 bases, and 13 bases lay in between. This CDR3 contains 14 residues. The DNA for the CDR3 is TGCGCCAGCAGCTTGGCAACCGAGAGGGTTACGCAGTATTTT. This sequence encodes CASSLATERVTQYF.

This chain joins TRBV7-2 and TRBJ1-1, with 8 bases aligning to TRBD1. The V segment lost 5 bases and the J segment 1 base; nucleotides outside the gene matches: 3. CDR3 size: 14 residues. Germline CDR1 and CDR2: SGHTA and FQGNSA. Here the CDR3 reads CASSRGQGNTEAFF. Written as DNA, the CDR3 is TGTGCCAGCAGCAGAGGACAGGGGAACACTGAAGCTTTCTTT.

The gene calls are TRBV5-1 and TRBJ2-2, with a tentative D call TRBD1 (6 bases). With 4 bases removed from V and 5 bases from J, the gap between germline ends came to 9 bases. The CDR3 runs to 13 residues. Per germline, CDR1 SGHRS and CDR2 YFSETQ. The CDR3 DNA reads TGCGCCAGCAGCCCAGGGGTAACCGGGGAGCTGTTTTTT. This codes for CASSPGVTGELFF.

The CDR3 is CASSPIGRNSGNTIYF. The DNA for the CDR3 is TGTGCCAGCTCACCAATTGGCAGAAACTCTGGAAACACCATATATTTT. This chain joins TRBV18 and TRBJ1-3; D gene ambiguous. Trimming took off 2 bases at V and 0 bases at J, with 11 bases between the two ends. The CDR3 covers 16 residues. CDR1 and CDR2 from the germline V gene are KGHSH and LQKENI. The variable domain in full, with the rest retrieved from reference TRBV18 and TRBJ1-3, is NAGVMQNPRHLVRRRGQEARLRCSPMKGHSHVYWYRQLPEEGLKFMVYLQKENIIDESGMPKERFSAEFPKEGPSILRIQQVVRGDSAAYFCASSPIGRNSGNTIYFGEGSWLTVV.

The chain joins TRBV9 to TRBJ2-5; 8 bases are shared with TRBD1. The CDR3 has 14 amino acids. Germline values: CDR1 SGDLS, CDR2 YYNGEE. J lost 4 bases, V lost 1 base, and 3 bases had no gene match. CDR3 loop: CASSVTGGIETQYF. In DNA, the CDR3 is TGTGCCAGCAGCGTAACAGGGGGGATAGAGACCCAGTACTTC.

The chain is built from TRBV19 and TRBJ2-4; 7 positions match TRBD1. The germline V gene has CDR1 LNHDA and CDR2 SQIVND (reference sequence). The junction had 5 bases not matched to a gene; V was cut back by 0 bases and J by 9 bases. There are 14 residues in the CDR3. This CDR3 is CASSIDLTGIIQYF. CDR3 DNA: TGTGCCAGTAGTATAGATCTGACAGGGATCATTCAGTACTTC.

This clone has only a few counts. The chain couples TRBV7-9 to TRBJ1-1; no firm D call. The CDR3 runs 16 residues. Looked up from germline, CDR1 is SEHNR and CDR2 is FQNEAQ (reference sequence). V gave up 3 bases and J gave up 1 base, with 15 bases separating them. CDR3 in amino acids: CASSLSLYSKNTEAFF. Here the CDR3 DNA reads TGTGCCAGCAGCTTGAGTTTGTATAGTAAGAACACTGAAGCTTTCTTT.

This clone was observed a handful of times. This chain links TRBV5-6 with TRBJ1-1, with 7 bases that match TRBD1. CDR3 size: 14 residues. The V segment lost 3 bases and the J segment 4 bases; nucleotides outside the gene matches: 6. Germline lookup yields CDR1 SGHDT and CDR2 YYEEEE. The CDR3 nucleotides read TGTGCCAGCAGCTCCGGGACAGAAGTCACTGAAGCTTTCTTT. This sequence encodes CASSSGTEVTEAFF. The complete variable domain, with remaining parts taken from reference TRBV5-6 and TRBJ1-1, reads DAGVTQSPTHLIKTRGQQVTLRCSPKSGHDTVSWYQQALGQGPQFIFQYYEEEERQRGNFPDRFSGHQFPNYSSELNVNALLLGDSALYLCASSSGTEVTEAFFGQGTRLTVV.

The chain joins TRBV2 to TRBJ1-2; TRBD1 matches 7 bases. There are 15 residues in the CDR3. From germline, CDR1 is SNHLY and CDR2 FYNNEI. With 5 bases clipped from V and 4 bases from J, the junction kept 10 bases outside the gene matches. The CDR3 sequence: CASSYIQGSAYGYTF. The CDR3 nucleotides are TGTGCCAGCAGTTACATACAGGGGTCGGCCTATGGCTACACCTTC.

CDR3 nucleotides: TGTGCCAGCAGCTTCCCGCCCGGGCGAGCGGGGCCATACAATGAGCAGTTCTTC. Its translation is CASSFPPGRAGPYNEQFF. V gene TRBV7-8 combines with J gene TRBJ2-1; 7 nucleotides line up with TRBD2. Per the germline V gene, CDR1 is SGHVS and CDR2 is FQNEAQ. J was trimmed by 4 bases and V by 3 bases; bases with no gene match: 15. The CDR3 consists of 18 residues.

This sequence joins TRBV7-8 and TRBJ1-2; D uncertain. The V gene's germline CDR1 is SGHVS and CDR2 FQNEAQ. The V and J ends lost 7 bases and 2 bases respectively, with 14 bases between them. The CDR3 has 14 amino acids. This chain's CDR3 is CASTRNVRNYGYTF. In DNA, the CDR3 is TGTGCCAGCACCCGGAACGTCAGGAACTATGGCTACACCTTC.

This chain links TRBV6-2 or TRBV6-3 with TRBJ2-5; weak D call: TRBD2 (5 bases). There are 15 residues in the CDR3. CDR1 MNHEY and CDR2 SVGEGT come from the germline V gene. V lost 5 bases, J lost 9 bases, and 22 bases lay in between. The CDR3 reads CASSLQDGVLGAQYF. CDR3 DNA: TGTGCCAGCAGTCTCCAAGACGGGGTCTTGGGAGCCCAGTACTTC.

The chain recombines TRBV7-2 with TRBJ1-6; 7 bases agree with TRBD1. The germline gives CDR1 SGHTA, CDR2 FQGNSA. Germline trimming cut 6 bases from V and 10 bases from J; bases unmatched to any gene: 6. The CDR3 runs 13 residues. In DNA, the CDR3 is TGTGCCAGCAGTGACAGGGTTGAATCACCCCTCCACTTT. Translation gives CASSDRVESPLHF.

V usage is TRBV2 and J usage is TRBJ2-2, with 9 positions matching TRBD2. This CDR3 is built from 16 residues. Germline V CDR1 and CDR2: SNHLY, FYNNEI. The V gene end was trimmed by 1 base and the J gene end by 4 bases; junction bases not matched to a gene: 4. CDR3 sequence (DNA): TGTGCCAGCAGTGAAGGGATTAGCGGGGGCACCGGGGAGCTGTTTTTT. Translating it yields CASSEGISGGTGELFF. The full variable domain, completed using reference TRBV2 and TRBJ2-2, is EPEVTQTPSHQVTQMGQEVILRCVPISNHLYFYWYRQILGQKVEFLVSFYNNEISEKSEIFDDQFSVERPDGSNFTLKIRSTKLEDSAMYFCASSEGISGGTGELFFGEGSRLTVL.

The V and J genes are TRBV30 and TRBJ1-6; a possible D gene is TRBD1 (5 bases). V was cut by 6 bases and J by 1 base, with 19 bases left in between. This CDR3 contains 17 residues. From germline, CDR1 is GTSNPN and CDR2 SVGIG (reference sequence). The CDR3 spells CACRDRGSGSYNSPLHF. CDR3 coding DNA: TGTGCCTGCCGGGATCGGGGGAGTGGATCCTATAATTCACCCCTCCACTTT.

The chain combines TRBV15 with TRBJ1-1, with D unclear. Per germline, CDR1 LNHNV and CDR2 YYDKDF (reference sequence). V was trimmed by 8 bases and J by 0 bases, leaving 13 bases between them. There are 14 residues in the CDR3. CDR3 region: CATGASLLNTEAFF. CDR3 bases: TGTGCCACCGGTGCTAGCCTTCTGAACACTGAAGCTTTCTTT. Together with reference TRBV15 and TRBJ1-1, the CDR3 gives the full variable domain: DAMVIQNPRYQVTQFGKPVTLSCSQTLNHNVMYWYQQKSSQAPKLLFHYYDKDFNNEADTPDNFQSRRPNTSFCFLDIRSPGLGDTAMYLCATGASLLNTEAFFGQGTRLTVV.

The chain combines TRBV28 with TRBJ2-5, with D possibly being TRBD1 (6 bases). CDR3 size: 13 residues. The V and J ends lost 5 bases and 2 bases respectively, with 9 bases between them. Germline CDR1 MDHEN, CDR2 SYDVKM. Written as DNA, the CDR3 is TGTGCCAGCAGTATAGGGGGTCAAGAGACCCAGTACTTC. It translates to CASSIGGQETQYF.

This clone was recorded only once. The J gene is TRBJ2-5, the V gene TRBV13; 9 nucleotides agree with TRBD2. CDR1 is PRHDT and CDR2 is FYEKMQ in the germline V gene (reference sequence). The junction had 5 bases not matched to a gene; V was cut back by 2 bases and J by 4 bases. The CDR3 spans 15 residues. The CDR3 spells CASSLLAGGRETQYF. As DNA, the CDR3 is TGTGCCAGCAGCTTACTCGCGGGGGGGCGAGAGACCCAGTACTTC. Looking up the rest from reference TRBV13 and TRBJ2-5 gives the full variable domain: AAGVIQSPRHLIKEKRETATLKCYPIPRHDTVYWYQQGPGQDPQFLISFYEKMQSDKGSIPDRFSAQQFSDYHSELNMSSLELGDSALYFCASSLLAGGRETQYFGPGTRLLVL.

The genes are TRBV7-2 and TRBJ1-1; no clear D. CDR1 SGHTA and CDR2 FQGNSA come from the germline V gene. Deletions cut 5 bases from V and 1 base from J, with 11 bases between. The length of the CDR3 is 14 residues. The CDR3 DNA follows: TGTGCCAGCAGCCCTCAGTCTCGGAACACTGAAGCTTTCTTT. It is translated as CASSPQSRNTEAFF.

This clone appeared a single time. The chain recombines TRBV6-1 with TRBJ2-2, with TRBD2 as a possible D gene (5 bases). Germline V lookup: CDR1 MNHNS, CDR2 SASEGT. This CDR3 has 15 residues. V was clipped by 1 base and J by 5 bases, with 11 bases between them. CDR3 coding DNA: TGTGCCAGCAGTGAAGTCTACACGGGGACCGGGGAGCTGTTTTTT. Amino acids: CASSEVYTGTGELFF.

J is TRBJ1-1 and V is TRBV6-1; no clear D. CDR1 is MNHNS and CDR2 is SASEGT in the germline V gene. There are 13 residues in the CDR3. Deletions cut 2 bases from V and 6 bases from J, with 10 bases between. The CDR3 nucleotides read TGTGCCAGCAGTGAAATTGGAGTGCCTGAAGCTTTCTTT. This codes for CASSEIGVPEAFF.

This sequence joins TRBV7-8 and TRBJ2-4; 13 positions match TRBD2. Trimming took 5 bases from V and 2 from J; bases not matched to a gene: 3. CDR1 and CDR2 (germline): SGHVS, FQNEAQ. CDR3 length: 16 amino acids. The CDR3 DNA reads as TGTGCCAGCAGCCAGGGACTAGCGGGGCCCAAAAACATTCAGTACTTC. Translation gives CASSQGLAGPKNIQYF.

V and J are TRBV28 and TRBJ2-5; tentatively, D is TRBD1 (6 bases). The CDR3 length is 15 residues. Trimming took 5 bases from V and 3 from J, leaving 16 bases between them. CDR1 is MDHEN, CDR2 SYDVKM, per germline. The CDR3 loop reads CASSKTGLGKETQYF. The DNA of the CDR3 is TGTGCCAGCAGTAAAACAGGGTTAGGGAAAGAGACCCAGTACTTC.

The rearrangement links TRBV7-6 to TRBJ2-3; the D is unclear. This CDR3 is built from 15 residues. Germline loops: CDR1 SGHVS, CDR2 FNYEAQ. Trimming cost V 4 bases and J 0 bases, with 11 bases left between them. This chain's CDR3 is CASSSYPRSTDTQYF. CDR3 bases: TGTGCCAGCAGCTCATATCCGCGGAGCACAGATACGCAGTATTTT.

The chain joins TRBV10-2 to TRBJ2-3; 7 bases match TRBD2. The CDR3 spans 14 residues. Germline CDR1 and CDR2: WSHSY and SAAADI. Losses at the gene ends were 6 bases for V and 1 base for J; bases not matched to a gene: 4. DNA of the CDR3: TGCGCCAGCAGCCCTAGCGGAGGCACAGATACGCAGTATTTT. It translates to CASSPSGGTDTQYF.